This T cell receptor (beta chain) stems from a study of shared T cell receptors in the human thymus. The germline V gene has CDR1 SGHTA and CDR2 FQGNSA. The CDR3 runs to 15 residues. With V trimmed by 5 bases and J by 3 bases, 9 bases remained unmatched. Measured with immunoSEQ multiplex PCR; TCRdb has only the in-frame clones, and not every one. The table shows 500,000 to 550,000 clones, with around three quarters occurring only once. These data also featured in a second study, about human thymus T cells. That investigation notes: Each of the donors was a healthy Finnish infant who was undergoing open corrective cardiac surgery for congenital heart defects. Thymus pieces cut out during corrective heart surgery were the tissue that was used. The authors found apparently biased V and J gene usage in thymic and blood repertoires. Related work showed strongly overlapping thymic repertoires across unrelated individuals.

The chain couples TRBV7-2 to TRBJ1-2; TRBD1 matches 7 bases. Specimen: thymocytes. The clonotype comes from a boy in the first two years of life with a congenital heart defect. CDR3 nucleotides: TGTGCCAGCAGCACCTCGACAGGGCCCGACTATGGCTACACCTTC. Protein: CASSTSTGPDYGYTF.